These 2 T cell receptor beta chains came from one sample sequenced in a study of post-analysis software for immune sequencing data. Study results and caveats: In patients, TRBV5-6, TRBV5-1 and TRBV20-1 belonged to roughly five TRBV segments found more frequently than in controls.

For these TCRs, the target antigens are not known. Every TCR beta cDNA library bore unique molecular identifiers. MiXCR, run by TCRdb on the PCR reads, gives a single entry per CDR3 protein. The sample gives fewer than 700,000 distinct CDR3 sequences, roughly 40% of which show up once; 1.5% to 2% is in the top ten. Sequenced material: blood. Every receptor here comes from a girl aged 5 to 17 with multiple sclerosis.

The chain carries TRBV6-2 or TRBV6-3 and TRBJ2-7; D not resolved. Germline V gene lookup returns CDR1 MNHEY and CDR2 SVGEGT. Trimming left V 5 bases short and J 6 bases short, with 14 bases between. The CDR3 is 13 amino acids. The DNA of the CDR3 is TGTGCCAGCAGTAGTAGGGCCAGTGGCGAGCAGTACTTC. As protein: CASSSRASGEQYF.

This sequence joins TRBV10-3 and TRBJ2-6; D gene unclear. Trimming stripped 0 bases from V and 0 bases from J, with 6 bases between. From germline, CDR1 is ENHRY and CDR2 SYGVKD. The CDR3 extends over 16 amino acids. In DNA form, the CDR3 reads TGTGCCATCAGTGAGTCGAAGCGCTCTGGGGCCAACGTCCTGACTTTC. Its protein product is CAISESKRSGANVLTF.